Following are 15 T cell receptor beta chains from one sample sequenced in a study of T cell clusters in autoimmune cytopenias. Multiplex touch-down PCR amplified TRB using TRB-A and TRB-B pools in one tube. Using the multiplex PCR reads, TCRdb records one entry per CDR3 protein without DNA. Its clone listing holds approximately 6,100 distinct CDR3 sequences. TRB was amplified from 250 ng of peripheral blood genomic DNA per sample. The sample comprised peripheral blood. These receptors originate from a human donor with an autoimmune cytopenia or autoimmune hepatitis (not recorded which).

This clonotype is called large based on its frequency. The J gene is TRBJ2-7, the V gene TRBV29-1; TCRdb's D call, TRBD1, is unchecked because there is no DNA. There are 11 residues in the CDR3. The germline gives CDR1 SQVTM, CDR2 ANQGSEA. This CDR3 reads CSVGGAYEQYF.

This chain connects TRBV5-1 to TRBJ2-1. Germline CDR1 SGHRS, CDR2 YFSETQ. This CDR3 spans 14 amino acids. CDR3 protein: CASRGISPNNEQFF.

By frequency, this clonotype registers medium-sized. The chain is built from TRBV12-3 or TRBV12-4 and TRBJ2-2; TCRdb outputs TRBD2, but without DNA this stays unchecked. The CDR3 sequence is 14 residues long. CDR3 amino acids: CASSFGGGAGELFF.

The chain combines TRBV12-3 or TRBV12-4 with TRBJ2-7; TCRdb gives TRBD2 as the D gene, but with no DNA this cannot be confirmed. The CDR3 sequence is 15 residues long. CDR3 in amino acids: CASSLAPAVGSEQYF.

This chain uses TRBV7-2 with TRBJ2-3; the TRBD2 assignment by TCRdb is unverifiable without DNA. The CDR3 has 17 amino acids. Germline V gene data show CDR1 as SGHTA and CDR2 as FQGNSA. This chain's CDR3 is CASSREGLAGGTDTQYF.

V usage is TRBV7-9 and J usage is TRBJ1-6; there is no DNA to check the TCRdb D call of TRBD1. The CDR3 extends over 16 amino acids. Looked up from germline, CDR1 is SEHNR and CDR2 is FQNEAQ (reference sequence). The CDR3 here is CASSSYRLLYNSPLHF.

The rearrangement links TRBV27 to TRBJ1-5; without DNA, the TCRdb call of TRBD1 cannot be checked. CDR3 length: 14 residues. Per germline, CDR1 MNHEY and CDR2 SMNVEV (reference sequence). CDR3 loop: CASKQTGPGQPQHF.

The chain employs TRBV27 and TRBJ2-5; TCRdb gives TRBD1 as the D gene, but with no DNA this cannot be confirmed. The germline gives CDR1 MNHEY, CDR2 SMNVEV (reference sequence). The CDR3 consists of 14 residues. CDR3 sequence reads: CASSWAPGQETQYF.

The V call is TRBV30, the J call TRBJ1-2; absent DNA, TCRdb's TRBD1 call cannot be checked. The CDR3 length is 15 residues. Germline assignment: CDR1 GTSNPN and CDR2 SVGIG (reference sequence). CDR3 in amino acids: CACRTDPSVNYGYTF. Full variable domain (missing parts from reference TRBV30 and TRBJ1-2): SQTIHQWPATLVQPVGSPLSLECTVEGTSNPNLYWYRQAAGRGLQLLFYSVGIGQISSEVPQNLSASRPQDRQFILSSKKLLLSDSGFYLCACRTDPSVNYGYTFGSGTRLTVV.

This clonotype is identified as medium-sized (0.01 to 0.1%) from frequency. The chain has TRBV6-2 or TRBV6-3 and TRBJ2-1; TCRdb's assignment of TRBD1 cannot be checked, as there is no DNA. Germline CDR1 is MNHEY and CDR2 is SVGEGT. The CDR3 length is 14 residues. The chain's CDR3 is CASSSGTTSREQFF.

This chain uses TRBV5-4 with TRBJ2-1; TCRdb designates TRBD1, a call that cannot be tested without DNA. This CDR3 has 14 amino acids. Germline CDR1 and CDR2: SGHNT and YYREEE (reference sequence). The CDR3 spells CASSLAWGGPEQFF.

The genes are TRBV6-5 and TRBJ2-5; the D gene TCRdb calls, TRBD1, cannot be checked with no DNA. The CDR3 sequence is 16 residues long. Per germline, CDR1 MNHEY and CDR2 SVGAGI. CDR3 residues: CASSPLGDITQETQYF.

The CDR3 protein is CASSALTGSNTEAFF. This chain uses TRBV12-3 or TRBV12-4 with TRBJ1-1; TCRdb indicates TRBD1, and absent DNA this call remains unverified. This CDR3 contains 15 residues.

The rearrangement links TRBV7-9 to TRBJ2-5. There are 14 residues in the CDR3. Germline assignment: CDR1 SEHNR and CDR2 FQNEAQ (reference sequence). The CDR3 protein is CASSIGGDQETQYF.

This chain connects TRBV6-4 to TRBJ2-3; TCRdb gives TRBD2 as the D gene, but with no DNA this cannot be confirmed. CDR1 is MRHNA and CDR2 is SNTAGT in the germline V gene. This CDR3 has 15 residues. CDR3: CASSETSGPTDTQYF.